This record covers a single T cell receptor beta chain. This specimen comes from a study of blood T cell repertoires in COVID-19. Study-level information: Samples of COVID-19 (acute and convalescent) were obtained from the United States, Italy and Spain.

The CDR3 loop spans 13 amino acids. CDR1 and CDR2 from the germline V gene are MDHEN and SYDVKM. V lost 6 bases and J lost 6, with 15 bases in between. Assay: immunoSEQ multiplex PCR; the TCRdb copy retains only in-frame clones and omits some. Of some 220,000 clones listed, 60% to 85% are singletons. The gene calls are TRBV28 and TRBJ2-7; D remains ambiguous. Sequencing input: peripheral blood. This receptor was identified in a woman in her 70s with acute or convalescent COVID-19. The CDR3: CASSTSGYIEQYF. CDR3 bases: TGTGCCAGCAGCACGTCCGGGTACATCGAGCAGTACTTC.